These 30 T cell receptor beta chains came from one sample sequenced in a study of cytomegalovirus exposure and HLA in healthy donors. The PCR used 60 Vbeta and 13 Jbeta primers. Data came from immunoSEQ multiplex PCR; TCRdb stores just in-frame clones and leaves some out. The sample consists of 150,000 or so clones, around four fifths of them appearing once. The sample was PBMCs. Every receptor here comes from a man aged 18 to 29 in good health and CMV-seropositive.

The rearrangement joins TRBV11-2 to TRBJ2-7; 10 bases are shared with TRBD2. Per the germline V gene, CDR1 is SGHAT and CDR2 is FQNNGV. This CDR3 has 14 amino acids. With 2 bases clipped from V and 7 bases from J, the junction kept 5 bases outside the gene matches. The CDR3 loop reads CASSLTSGNGEQYF. The CDR3 nucleotides read TGTGCCAGCAGCTTAACTAGCGGGAATGGGGAGCAGTACTTC.

The chain recombines TRBV28 with TRBJ1-2; TRBD1 might be the D (5 bases). V was cut by 9 bases and J by 4 bases, with 12 bases left in between. The CDR3 runs to 12 residues. Germline V gene data show CDR1 as MDHEN and CDR2 as SYDVKM. CDR3 DNA: TGTGCCAGTGCGACTCAGGGCTATGGCTACACCTTC. It specifies CASATQGYGYTF.

J is TRBJ2-1 and V is TRBV5-6; D is ambiguous. This CDR3 spans 15 amino acids. Deletions cut 3 bases from V and 2 bases from J, with 12 bases between. Germline-derived CDR1 and CDR2 are SGHDT and YYEEEE. The CDR3 loop reads CASSSRLDTYNEQFF. In nucleotides, the CDR3 is TGTGCCAGCAGCTCCCGACTGGATACCTACAATGAGCAGTTCTTC.

V is TRBV7-9 and J is TRBJ2-3; D is perhaps TRBD2 (6 bases). The CDR3 length is 16 residues. Trimming shortened V by 4 bases and J by 2 bases, and 16 bases separated the two germline ends. Germline-derived CDR1 and CDR2 are SEHNR and FQNEAQ (reference sequence). CDR3 nucleotides: TGTGCCAGCAGCTATTCCAGAGGGAGGAACACAGATACGCAGTATTTT. Its protein is CASSYSRGRNTDTQYF.

The gene calls are TRBV5-1 and TRBJ1-3, with a possible D match to TRBD1 (5 bases). The V end was cut by 1 base, the J end by 0 bases, with 11 bases between. From germline, CDR1 is SGHRS and CDR2 YFSETQ. The CDR3 is 16 amino acids. The CDR3 sequence: CASSLTGPRSGNTIYF. CDR3 coding DNA: TGCGCCAGCAGCTTGACAGGTCCCCGCTCTGGAAACACCATATATTTT.

This clone has only one observation. The chain uses TRBV15 and TRBJ2-5; D perhaps matches TRBD2 (5 bases). V gave up 0 bases and J gave up 4 bases, with 15 bases separating them. The CDR3 sequence is 16 residues long. In germline, CDR1 is LNHNV, CDR2 YYDKDF (reference sequence). CDR3 sequence reads: CATSRDFGGRGETQYF. The CDR3 nucleotides are TGTGCCACCAGCAGAGATTTTGGCGGCCGGGGAGAGACCCAGTACTTC.

V is TRBV5-1 and J is TRBJ2-3, with 12 bases lining up with TRBD2. Germline-derived CDR1 and CDR2 are SGHRS and YFSETQ. The CDR3 is made up of 16 amino acids. V was pared by 2 bases and J by 2 bases, with 3 bases of the junction left unmatched. CDR3 sequence: CASSFRTSGITDTQYF. DNA for the CDR3: TGCGCCAGCAGCTTCCGGACTAGCGGGATCACAGATACGCAGTATTTT. The whole variable domain, filled in from reference TRBV5-1 and TRBJ2-3, reads KAGVTQTPRYLIKTRGQQVTLSCSPISGHRSVSWYQQTPGQGLQFLFEYFSETQRNKGNFPGRFSGRQFSNSRSEMNVSTLELGDSALYLCASSFRTSGITDTQYFGPGTRLTVL.

This chain joins TRBV25-1 and TRBJ1-2; TRBD1 aligns across 12 bases. V lost 8 bases and J lost 4; bases outside the gene matches: 14. Looked up from germline, CDR1 is MGHDK and CDR2 is SYGVNS. This CDR3 has 17 residues. The CDR3 loop is CASAGQGAEGRGYGYTF. CDR3 nucleotide sequence: TGTGCCAGCGCGGGACAGGGGGCGGAGGGTCGGGGCTATGGCTACACCTTC.

The genes are TRBV5-1 and TRBJ2-2; 9 positions match TRBD2. CDR3 length equals 17 residues. Germline CDR1 reads SGHRS; CDR2 reads YFSETQ. V lost 2 bases and J lost 1; bases outside the gene matches: 6. CDR3 nucleotide sequence: TGCGCCAGCAGCTTCGATCCTAGCGGGATGAACACCGGGGAGCTGTTTTTT. Its protein is CASSFDPSGMNTGELFF. The full variable domain, with the rest looked up from reference TRBV5-1 and TRBJ2-2, is KAGVTQTPRYLIKTRGQQVTLSCSPISGHRSVSWYQQTPGQGLQFLFEYFSETQRNKGNFPGRFSGRQFSNSRSEMNVSTLELGDSALYLCASSFDPSGMNTGELFFGEGSRLTVL.

CDR3: CASSYTTPTGARETQYF. Here the CDR3 DNA reads TGTGCCAGCAGTTATACCACCCCTACAGGGGCAAGGGAGACCCAGTACTTC. The chain carries TRBV5-6 and TRBJ2-5, with 7 nucleotides matching TRBD1. The J segment lost 5 bases and the V segment lost 5 bases, leaving 18 bases of the junction unmatched. There are 17 residues in the CDR3. CDR1 is SGHDT and CDR2 is YYEEEE in the germline V gene. The full variable domain, rest sourced from reference TRBV5-6 and TRBJ2-5, is DAGVTQSPTHLIKTRGQQVTLRCSPKSGHDTVSWYQQALGQGPQFIFQYYEEEERQRGNFPDRFSGHQFPNYSSELNVNALLLGDSALYLCASSYTTPTGARETQYFGPGTRLLVL.

The chain couples TRBV11-2 to TRBJ1-1; no reliable D call. Trimming removed 1 base at V and 4 bases at J, with 7 bases between. CDR3 length: 13 amino acids. Germline V gives CDR1 SGHAT, CDR2 FQNNGV. The CDR3 nucleotides read TGTGCCAGCAGCTTAGGGCAGATCACTGAAGCTTTCTTT. Translating it yields CASSLGQITEAFF.

The chain carries TRBV5-1 and TRBJ2-1; 12 positions match TRBD1. CDR3 length equals 16 residues. Germline CDR1 is SGHRS and CDR2 is YFSETQ. J was trimmed by 6 bases and V by 3 bases; bases with no gene match: 7. Here the CDR3 DNA reads TGCGCCAGCAGCTATGGGACAGGGGGCAGCGGCAATGAGCAGTTCTTC. Protein sequence: CASSYGTGGSGNEQFF.

V is TRBV2 and J is TRBJ2-2; D might be TRBD2 (6 bases). The CDR3 is 11 residues long. The V end lost 11 bases, the J end lost 4 bases, and 8 bases lay between the germline ends. CDR1 is SNHLY and CDR2 is FYNNEI in the germline V gene. CDR3 in amino acids: CASGGTGELFF. The CDR3 nucleotides are TGTGCCTCCGGGGGCACCGGGGAGCTGTTTTTT.

The chain carries TRBV28 and TRBJ2-5; a weak D match, TRBD1 (5 bases). Near its end, the DNA agrees better with TRBJ2-7, so the J call may be wrong. This CDR3 region has 15 residues. Germline V lookup: CDR1 MDHEN, CDR2 SYDVKM. The CDR3 region is CASSFRALGVYEQYF. In DNA form, the CDR3 reads TGTGCCAGCAGTTTCCGGGCCCTAGGGGTATACGAGCAGTACTTC.

The rearrangement uses TRBV6-5 and TRBJ1-2, with 7 nucleotides matching TRBD1. The CDR3 loop spans 14 amino acids. Germline CDR1 reads MNHEY; CDR2 reads SVGAGI. The J segment lost 8 bases and the V segment lost 5 bases, leaving 11 bases of the junction unmatched. CDR3 residues: CASSVDRTQAGYTF. CDR3 bases: TGTGCCAGCAGTGTGGACAGGACCCAGGCAGGCTACACCTTC.

This clone was detected only a few times. This rearrangement joins TRBV11-2 to TRBJ2-1; D gene uncertain. The length of the CDR3 is 11 residues. Germline V gene data show CDR1 as SGHAT and CDR2 as FQNNGV. V was cut by 5 bases and J by 10 bases, with 9 bases left in between. CDR3 region: CASSVVEEQFF. DNA of the CDR3: TGTGCCAGCAGCGTGGTTGAGGAGCAGTTCTTC.

In this sample, this clone turned up a few times. V and J are TRBV6-6 and TRBJ2-1, with D perhaps matching TRBD2 (6 bases). V was cut by 6 bases and J by 5 bases, with 17 bases left in between. CDR1 MNHNY and CDR2 SVGAGI come from the germline V gene (reference sequence). The CDR3 consists of 15 residues. The CDR3 nucleotides read TGTGCCAGCAGCGAAACTAGTGGGGGGAACAATGAGCAGTTCTTC. Its protein is CASSETSGGNNEQFF.

V gene TRBV18 combines with J gene TRBJ2-3; a weak D match, TRBD1 (5 bases). The V gene's germline CDR1 is KGHSH and CDR2 LQKENI. Trimming pared 4 bases from V and 0 bases from J, leaving 11 bases between. The CDR3 is made up of 15 amino acids. CDR3 amino acids: CASSRQTSSTDTQYF. Written as DNA, the CDR3 is TGTGCCAGCTCACGACAGACCTCTAGCACAGATACGCAGTATTTT. The whole variable domain, filled in from reference TRBV18 and TRBJ2-3, reads NAGVMQNPRHLVRRRGQEARLRCSPMKGHSHVYWYRQLPEEGLKFMVYLQKENIIDESGMPKERFSAEFPKEGPSILRIQQVVRGDSAAYFCASSRQTSSTDTQYFGPGTRLTVL.

The chain links TRBV10-3 to TRBJ2-7, with D possibly matching TRBD1 (6 bases). Trimming took 11 bases from V and 0 from J, leaving 23 bases between them. The CDR3 contains 16 residues. The germline CDR1 and CDR2 sequences are ENHRY and SYGVKD. The DNA for the CDR3 is TGTGCCGCCAAAAAGGGGGACGGACCGATCTCCTACGAGCAGTACTTC. Translating it yields CAAKKGDGPISYEQYF.

The chain combines TRBV5-1 with TRBJ2-5; tentatively, D is TRBD2 (6 bases). The V gene lost 0 bases and the J gene lost 5 bases, with 8 bases spanning the gap. This CDR3 is 13 amino acids long. The germline gives CDR1 SGHRS, CDR2 YFSETQ. The chain's CDR3 is CASSLAGSETQYF. The DNA for the CDR3 is TGCGCCAGCAGCTTGGCCGGGAGCGAGACCCAGTACTTC.

This chain links TRBV2 with TRBJ2-5, with 8 bases that match TRBD2. Gene TRBJ2-7 matches the end of the DNA better, so the J call may be wrong. Germline V gene lookup returns CDR1 SNHLY and CDR2 FYNNEI. There are 13 residues in the CDR3. Here the CDR3 DNA reads TGTGCCAGCAGCGGGGGGGGGATCTACGAGCAGTACTTC. It translates to CASSGGGIYEQYF.

This clone is a singleton in its sample. The chain links TRBV10-3 to TRBJ1-5; 9 bases fit TRBD1. V trimming: 11 bases; J trimming: 4 bases; junction bases outside the gene matches: 9. The CDR3 loop spans 14 amino acids. Per germline, CDR1 ENHRY and CDR2 SYGVKD. The CDR3 DNA reads as TGTGCCTCCGCGGACAGGGGTGAGAATCAGCCCCAGCATTTT. Protein product: CASADRGENQPQHF.

The rearrangement uses TRBV27 and TRBJ2-7, with 7 bases fitting TRBD2. Trimming took 3 bases from V and 4 from J; bases not matched to a gene: 6. CDR3 size: 14 residues. The V gene's germline CDR1 is MNHEY and CDR2 SMNVEV (reference sequence). The CDR3 sequence is CASSLGGSWYEQYF. For the CDR3, the DNA is TGTGCCAGCAGTTTGGGCGGGAGTTGGTACGAGCAGTACTTC.

The chain combines TRBV27 with TRBJ2-2; no firm D call. V lost 6 bases, J lost 1 base, and 9 bases lay in between. Germline-derived CDR1 and CDR2 are MNHEY and SMNVEV (reference sequence). CDR3 length: 14 residues. The CDR3 region is CASRTTGNTGELFF. CDR3 in DNA: TGTGCCAGCAGAACGACTGGGAACACCGGGGAGCTGTTTTTT.

The rearrangement joins TRBV28 to TRBJ1-4; D not resolved. V was cut by 6 bases and J by 8 bases, with 10 bases left in between. Germline V CDR1 and CDR2: MDHEN, SYDVKM. The CDR3 length is 12 residues. CDR3 loop: CASRTIAEKLFF. CDR3 DNA sequence: TGTGCCAGCAGAACTATAGCGGAAAAACTGTTTTTT.

The chain has TRBV19 and TRBJ2-5, with D tentatively TRBD2 (6 bases). This CDR3 is built from 14 residues. Trimming shortened V by 1 base and J by 2 bases, and 8 bases separated the two germline ends. Germline V lookup: CDR1 LNHDA, CDR2 SQIVND (reference sequence). CDR3 nucleotides: TGTGCCAGTAGTATAGGGGGAGGACAAGAGACCCAGTACTTC. Translating it yields CASSIGGGQETQYF. Drawing the rest from reference TRBV19 and TRBJ2-5, the complete variable domain is DGGITQSPKYLFRKEGQNVTLSCEQNLNHDAMYWYRQDPGQGLRLIYYSQIVNDFQKGDIAEGYSVSREKKESFPLTVTSAQKNPTAFYLCASSIGGGQETQYFGPGTRLLVL.

This chain uses TRBV11-2 with TRBJ1-2, with D unclear. CDR1 and CDR2 from the germline V gene are SGHAT and FQNNGV. The CDR3 is 13 amino acids. Trimming took 2 bases from V and 8 from J, leaving 12 bases between them. CDR3 amino acids: CASSLLESRGYTF. Written as DNA, the CDR3 is TGTGCCAGCAGCTTACTAGAATCTCGGGGCTACACCTTC.

This clone was observed a few times. The chain uses TRBV4-1 and TRBJ2-5; D is possibly TRBD2 (6 bases). The CDR3 loop spans 17 amino acids. Looked up from germline, CDR1 is MGHRA and CDR2 is YSYEKL. V lost 0 bases to trimming and J lost 0 bases, with 14 bases between them. CDR3 residues: CASSQDWEVRNQETQYF. As DNA, the CDR3 is TGCGCCAGCAGCCAAGATTGGGAGGTCCGTAACCAAGAGACCCAGTACTTC.

V usage is TRBV27 and J usage is TRBJ2-1, with 9 bases aligning to TRBD2. J gave up 5 bases and V 3 bases, and 11 bases lay outside the gene matches. The CDR3 runs 17 residues. CDR1 is MNHEY and CDR2 is SMNVEV in the germline V gene (reference sequence). The CDR3 sequence is CASSFIELAGPNNEQFF. The CDR3 bases are TGTGCCAGCAGTTTCATCGAGCTAGCGGGACCTAACAATGAGCAGTTCTTC.

The chain combines TRBV7-6 with TRBJ1-2; no reliable D call. Trimming removed 1 base at V and 4 bases at J, with 7 bases between. Germline V gives CDR1 SGHVS, CDR2 FNYEAQ. This CDR3 spans 13 amino acids. CDR3: CASSLGGSYGYTF. The DNA of the CDR3 is TGTGCCAGCAGCTTAGGCGGATCCTATGGCTACACCTTC.